This T cell receptor (beta chain) derives from a study of cytomegalovirus exposure and HLA in healthy donors. Whole-study results and caveats: As a later analysis showed, a missense DCLRE1C variant was linked to trimming of TCR beta V- and J-genes. Later analysis identified several of the most significant clusters that appeared linked to common viral pathogens. Presence/absence analyses rested on an assumption that sequencing depth was roughly uniform across donors. About 87% or about 30% of the time was how often most TCR beta V segments were productive, according to an earlier analysis.

With regard to this clone: Its matching antigen is unknown.

Primers included in the PCR were 60 Vbeta and 13 Jbeta primers. Assay used: immunoSEQ multiplex PCR; TCRdb lists only in-frame clones, some missing. The sample includes about 130,000 clones, 75% to 90% of them seen just once. Losses at the gene ends were 7 bases for V and 5 bases for J; bases not matched to a gene: 9. The germline CDR1 and CDR2 sequences are MNHEY and SVGAGI. The CDR3 has 14 residues. The sample taken for sequencing was PBMCs. The chain couples TRBV6-5 to TRBJ2-5, with 8 bases that match TRBD2. This receptor was taken from a woman between 40 and 50 years old in good health and CMV-seronegative. This CDR3 is CASTAPGGEETQYF. CDR3 sequence (DNA): TGTGCCAGCACCGCCCCGGGAGGGGAGGAGACCCAGTACTTC.